Following are 8 T cell receptor beta chains from one sample sequenced in a study of T cells after yellow fever vaccination. TCRdb reprocessed the 5' RACE reads with MiXCR, giving one entry per CDR3 protein. The table has 500,000 to 650,000 distinct CDR3 sequences, about 15% seen once. This sample comprised PBMCs, obtained 4 to 5 days after the first yellow fever vaccination. These receptors all stem from a man aged 18 to 29 who received the YFV17D yellow fever vaccine.

This clonotype showed up just a few times. V usage is TRBV20-1 and J usage is TRBJ2-7; D possibly matches TRBD1 or TRBD2 (5 bases each). The CDR3 totals 10 residues. The germline V and J ends were trimmed by 7 bases and 2 bases, with 6 bases remaining between them. Germline V lookup: CDR1 DFQATT, CDR2 SNEGSKA (reference sequence). The CDR3 sequence: CSVGPYEQYF. The CDR3, as DNA: TGCAGTGTGGGACCCTACGAGCAGTACTTC.

The chain has TRBV10-3 and TRBJ1-5; D unresolved. The V end was cut by 4 bases, the J end by 8 bases, with 12 bases between. The germline V gene has CDR1 ENHRY and CDR2 SYGVKD. This CDR3 has 13 residues. The CDR3 DNA follows: TGTGCCATCAGTGTGCGGCTTACGGAGCCCCAGCATTTT. This codes for CAISVRLTEPQHF.

This rearrangement joins TRBV6-5 to TRBJ2-7, with 7 bases that match TRBD2. Per germline, CDR1 MNHEY and CDR2 SVGAGI. Losses at the gene ends were 1 base for V and 2 bases for J; bases not matched to a gene: 8. The CDR3 runs 16 residues. The CDR3 sequence: CASSYLASGATYEQYF. CDR3 in DNA: TGTGCCAGCAGTTACTTGGCTAGCGGTGCTACCTACGAGCAGTACTTC.

The CDR3 DNA follows: TGTGCCAGCACCCAGACAGGGCATGAGCAGTTCTTC. It is translated as CASTQTGHEQFF. The chain recombines TRBV7-2 with TRBJ2-1, with TRBD1 matching 7 bases. The junction had 5 bases not matched to a gene; V was cut back by 7 bases and J by 8 bases. From germline, CDR1 is SGHTA and CDR2 FQGNSA. The length of the CDR3 is 12 residues.

This clonotype showed up just a few times. The V gene is TRBV5-1, the J gene TRBJ2-5; TRBD1 matches at 9 bases. Trimming cost V 4 bases and J 0 bases; bases outside gene matches: 10. The V gene's germline CDR1 is SGHRS and CDR2 YFSETQ. The CDR3 loop spans 17 amino acids. The CDR3 sequence is CASSPGQGPSYQETQYF. DNA of the CDR3: TGCGCCAGCAGCCCCGGACAGGGGCCGTCGTACCAAGAGACCCAGTACTTC.

This clonotype was seen repeatedly, ten times or more. The gene calls are TRBV29-1 and TRBJ1-2, with TRBD1 matching 8 bases. V lost 0 bases to trimming and J lost 4 bases; unmatched junction nucleotides: 10. Germline V lookup: CDR1 SQVTM, CDR2 ANQGSEA. The CDR3 totals 16 residues. The CDR3 spells CSVEDRAAGGRYGYTF. CDR3 nucleotide sequence: TGCAGCGTTGAAGATCGGGCGGCAGGGGGCCGCTATGGCTACACCTTC.

This clonotype was seen only once. The chain is built from TRBV4-1 and TRBJ2-5; TRBD2 agrees at 11 bases. The germline V gene encodes CDR1 MGHRA and CDR2 YSYEKL. V dropped 4 bases and J dropped 5; count of bases not matched to a gene: 9. There are 16 residues in the CDR3. CDR3 residues: CASSLSPGLAAETQYF. The CDR3, as DNA: TGCGCCAGCAGCCTATCCCCGGGACTAGCGGCGGAGACCCAGTACTTC.

The genes are TRBV2 and TRBJ2-3; D gene uncertain. Germline lookup yields CDR1 SNHLY and CDR2 FYNNEI. Trimming stripped 10 bases from V and 2 bases from J, with 16 bases between. CDR3 length equals 14 residues. CDR3 sequence reads: CATPMAGLTDTQYF. The DNA of the CDR3 is TGTGCCACCCCAATGGCAGGTCTCACAGATACGCAGTATTTT.